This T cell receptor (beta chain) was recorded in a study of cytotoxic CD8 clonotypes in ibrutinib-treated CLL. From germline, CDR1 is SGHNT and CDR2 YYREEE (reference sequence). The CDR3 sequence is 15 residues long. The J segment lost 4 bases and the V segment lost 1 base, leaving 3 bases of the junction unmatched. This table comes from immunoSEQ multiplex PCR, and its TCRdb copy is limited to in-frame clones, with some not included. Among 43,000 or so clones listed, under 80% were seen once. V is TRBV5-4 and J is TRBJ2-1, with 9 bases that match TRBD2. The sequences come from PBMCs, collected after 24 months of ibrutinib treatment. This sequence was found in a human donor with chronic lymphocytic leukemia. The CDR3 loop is CASSLQLAGYNEQFF. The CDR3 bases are TGTGCCAGCAGCTTGCAGCTAGCGGGATACAATGAGCAGTTCTTC.